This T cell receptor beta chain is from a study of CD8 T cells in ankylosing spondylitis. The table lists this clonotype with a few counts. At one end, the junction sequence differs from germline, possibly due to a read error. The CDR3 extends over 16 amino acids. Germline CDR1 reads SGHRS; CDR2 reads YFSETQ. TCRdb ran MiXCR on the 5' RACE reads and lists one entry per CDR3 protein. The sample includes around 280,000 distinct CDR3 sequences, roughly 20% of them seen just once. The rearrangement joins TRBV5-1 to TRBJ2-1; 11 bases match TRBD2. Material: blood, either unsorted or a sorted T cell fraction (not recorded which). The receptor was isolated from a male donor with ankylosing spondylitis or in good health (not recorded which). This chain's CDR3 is CASSFIAGGLYNEQFF. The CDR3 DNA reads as TGTGCCAGCAGCTTCATAGCGGGAGGGCTTTACAATGAGCAGTTCTTC.